This T cell receptor beta chain was profiled in a study of response to subunit inactivated influenza vaccine. Notes on this clonotype: Its matching antigen is unknown.

The study's findings and limits: The study's authors posited that every seasonal influenza vaccination enlists few new T cells.

Using its own MiXCR run on the RT-PCR reads, TCRdb lists one record per CDR3 protein. The sample shows fewer than 550,000 distinct CDR3 sequences, roughly 23% of them seen only once. The sequence derives from a man in his fifties who received an inactivated influenza vaccine. Specimen: CD4+ T cells sorted from PBMCs, collected 5 days after vaccination.

CDR3 amino acids: CASSFGGAETQYF. CDR3 bases: TGCGCCAGCAGCTTTGGTGGGGCGGAGACCCAGTACTTC. V and J are TRBV5-1 and TRBJ2-5, with a possible D match to TRBD1 (5 bases). Germline V gives CDR1 SGHRS, CDR2 YFSETQ. CDR3 length: 13 residues. With 2 bases removed from V and 5 bases from J, the gap between germline ends came to 10 bases.